A single sample gave rise to the 2 T cell receptor beta chains below, sequenced in a study of blood T cell repertoires in COVID-19. Libraries were prepared by immunoSEQ multiplex PCR; TCRdb keeps only in-frame clonotypes and omits some of them. The data hold about 260,000 clones, with about 87% observed a single time. Sample: peripheral blood. These receptors all come from a woman in her fifties or sixties with acute or convalescent COVID-19.

This chain uses TRBV9 with TRBJ1-3, with TRBD1 matching over 7 bases. Unmatched junction bases numbered 7, after V lost 4 bases and J lost 6 bases. Germline CDR1 and CDR2: SGDLS and YYNGEE. The CDR3 loop spans 14 amino acids. For the CDR3, the DNA is TGTGCCAGCAGCCCACGACAGGGTACAAACACCATATATTTT. Protein: CASSPRQGTNTIYF.

The chain is built from TRBV6-4 and TRBJ1-2, with D maybe TRBD1 (6 bases). Germline V lookup: CDR1 MRHNA, CDR2 SNTAGT. The CDR3 has 14 residues. V lost 6 bases and J 7 bases, leaving 18 bases between the germline ends. CDR3 protein: CASSRTGFEGGYTF. Here the CDR3 DNA reads TGTGCCAGCAGCCGTACAGGGTTTGAAGGTGGCTACACCTTC.